Listed here are 2 T cell receptor beta chains from one sample, sequenced in a study of CD8 T cells in ankylosing spondylitis. MiXCR was run by TCRdb on the 5' RACE reads, yielding one entry per CDR3 protein. In the table there are about 420,000 distinct CDR3 sequences, approximately 20% of which are singletons. For these receptors, no antigen is known. Study-wide results and caveats: Roughly 8 highly homologous variants made up a TCR beta motif that seemed to typify ankylosing spondylitis blood.

The specimen was blood, either unsorted or a sorted T cell fraction (not recorded which). These receptors all stem from a male donor with ankylosing spondylitis.

The chain has TRBV19 and TRBJ2-7; tentatively, D is TRBD1 (7 bases). The CDR3 totals 13 residues. CDR1 is LNHDA and CDR2 is SQIVND in the germline V gene (reference sequence). V gave up 4 bases and J gave up 6 bases, with 13 bases separating them. In DNA form, the CDR3 reads TGTGCCAGTAGTACGTACAGGGGAGGCGAGCAGTACTTC. Translation: CASSTYRGGEQYF.

This clonotype was recorded many times. The chain uses TRBV29-1 and TRBJ2-3, with a weak D call TRBD2 (6 bases). The germline V gene has CDR1 SQVTM and CDR2 ANQGSEA. There are 12 residues in the CDR3. The V and J ends lost 8 bases and 5 bases respectively, with 14 bases between them. The CDR3 DNA is TGCAGCTCAGGGAGGCGACAAGATACGCAGTATTTT. It encodes CSSGRRQDTQYF.